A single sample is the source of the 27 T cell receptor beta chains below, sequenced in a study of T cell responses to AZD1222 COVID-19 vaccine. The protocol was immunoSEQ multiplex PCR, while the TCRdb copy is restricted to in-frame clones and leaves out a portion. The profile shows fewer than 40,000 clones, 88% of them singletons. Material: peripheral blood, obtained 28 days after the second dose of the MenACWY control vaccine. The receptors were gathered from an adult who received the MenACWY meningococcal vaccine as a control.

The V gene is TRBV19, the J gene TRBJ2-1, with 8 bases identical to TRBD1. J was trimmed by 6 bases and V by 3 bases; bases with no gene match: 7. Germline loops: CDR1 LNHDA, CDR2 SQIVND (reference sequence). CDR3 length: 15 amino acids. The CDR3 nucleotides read TGTGCCAGTAGTATGGGCGGGACAGGATTCAATGAGCAGTTCTTC. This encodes CASSMGGTGFNEQFF.

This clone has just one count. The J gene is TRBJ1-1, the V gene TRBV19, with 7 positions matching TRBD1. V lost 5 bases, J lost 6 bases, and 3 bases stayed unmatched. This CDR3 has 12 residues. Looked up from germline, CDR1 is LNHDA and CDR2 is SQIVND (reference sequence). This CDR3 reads CASSVGTAEAFF. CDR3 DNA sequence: TGTGCCAGTAGTGTAGGGACAGCTGAAGCTTTCTTT.

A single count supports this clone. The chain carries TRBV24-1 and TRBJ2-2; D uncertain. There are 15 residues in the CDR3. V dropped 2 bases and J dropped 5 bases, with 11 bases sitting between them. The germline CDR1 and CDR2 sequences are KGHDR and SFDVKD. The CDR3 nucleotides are TGTGCCACCAGTGATTCTCCCGTAGGGACCGGGGAGCTGTTTTTT. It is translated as CATSDSPVGTGELFF.

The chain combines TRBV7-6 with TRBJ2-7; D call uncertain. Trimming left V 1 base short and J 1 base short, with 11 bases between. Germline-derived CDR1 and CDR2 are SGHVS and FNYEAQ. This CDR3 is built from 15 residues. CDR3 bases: TGTGCCAGCAGCTTAGAGACTCCCCCGTCCTACGAGCAGTACTTC. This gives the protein CASSLETPPSYEQYF.

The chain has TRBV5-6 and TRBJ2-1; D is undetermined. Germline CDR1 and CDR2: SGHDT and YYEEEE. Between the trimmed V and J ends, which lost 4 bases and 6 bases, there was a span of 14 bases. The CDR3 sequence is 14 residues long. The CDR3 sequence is CASSIQATFNEQFF. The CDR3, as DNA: TGTGCCAGCAGCATCCAAGCGACTTTCAATGAGCAGTTCTTC.

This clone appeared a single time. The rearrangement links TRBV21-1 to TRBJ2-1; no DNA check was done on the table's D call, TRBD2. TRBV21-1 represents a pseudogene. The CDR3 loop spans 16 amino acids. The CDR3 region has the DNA TGTGCCAGCCCCCATGTGAGCGCCTACTCCTACAATGAGCAGTTCTTC. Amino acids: CASPHVSAYSYNEQFF.

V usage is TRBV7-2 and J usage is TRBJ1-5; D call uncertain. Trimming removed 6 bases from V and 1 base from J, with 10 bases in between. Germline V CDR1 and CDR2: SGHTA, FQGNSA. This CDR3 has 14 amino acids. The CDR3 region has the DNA TGTGCCAGCAGGGGAGGAGGGAGCAATCAGCCCCAGCATTTT. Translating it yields CASRGGGSNQPQHF.

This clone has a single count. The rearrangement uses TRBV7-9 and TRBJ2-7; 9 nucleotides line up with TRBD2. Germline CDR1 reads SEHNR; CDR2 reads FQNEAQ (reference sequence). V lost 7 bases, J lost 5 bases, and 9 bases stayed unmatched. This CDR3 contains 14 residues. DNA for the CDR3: TGTGCCAGCACCCCGGGACTAGCTTTCGACGAGCAGTACTTC. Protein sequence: CASTPGLAFDEQYF.

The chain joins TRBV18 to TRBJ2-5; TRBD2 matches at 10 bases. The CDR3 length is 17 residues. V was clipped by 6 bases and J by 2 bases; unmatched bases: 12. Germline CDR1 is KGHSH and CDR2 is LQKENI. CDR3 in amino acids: CASSGLAETTLQETQYF. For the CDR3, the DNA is TGTGCCAGCTCCGGACTAGCGGAAACTACTTTACAAGAGACCCAGTACTTC.

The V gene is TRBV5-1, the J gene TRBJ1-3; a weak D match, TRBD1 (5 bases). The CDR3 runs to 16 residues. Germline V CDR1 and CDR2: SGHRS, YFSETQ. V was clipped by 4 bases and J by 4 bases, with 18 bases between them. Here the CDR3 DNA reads TGCGCCAGCAGCCCAGCGGGCGCGGGGCTCGGAAACACCATATATTTT. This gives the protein CASSPAGAGLGNTIYF.

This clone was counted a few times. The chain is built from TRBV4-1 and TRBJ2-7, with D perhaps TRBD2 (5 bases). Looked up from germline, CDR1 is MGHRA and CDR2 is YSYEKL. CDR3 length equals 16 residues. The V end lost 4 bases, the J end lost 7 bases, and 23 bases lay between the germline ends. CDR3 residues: CASSPVAGRGAFEQYF. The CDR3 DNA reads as TGCGCCAGCAGCCCGGTCGCAGGTCGGGGTGCTTTTGAGCAGTACTTC.

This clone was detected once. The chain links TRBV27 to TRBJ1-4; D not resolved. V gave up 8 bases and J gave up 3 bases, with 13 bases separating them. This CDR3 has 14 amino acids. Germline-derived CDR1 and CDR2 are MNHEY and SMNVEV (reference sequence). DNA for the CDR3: TGTGCCAGCGGAAACCCTTTAGCTAATGAAAAACTGTTTTTT. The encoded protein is CASGNPLANEKLFF.

The CDR3 nucleotides are TGTGCCAGTAGTCTCGGGACAGGGTCCAACTATGGCTACACCTTC. Translation gives CASSLGTGSNYGYTF. The chain links TRBV19 to TRBJ1-2, with TRBD1 matching 9 bases. Germline CDR1 LNHDA, CDR2 SQIVND (reference sequence). The CDR3 is 15 amino acids. J lost 2 bases, V lost 5 bases, and 6 bases had no gene match. The whole variable domain, filled in from reference TRBV19 and TRBJ1-2, reads DGGITQSPKYLFRKEGQNVTLSCEQNLNHDAMYWYRQDPGQGLRLIYYSQIVNDFQKGDIAEGYSVSREKKESFPLTVTSAQKNPTAFYLCASSLGTGSNYGYTFGSGTRLTVV.

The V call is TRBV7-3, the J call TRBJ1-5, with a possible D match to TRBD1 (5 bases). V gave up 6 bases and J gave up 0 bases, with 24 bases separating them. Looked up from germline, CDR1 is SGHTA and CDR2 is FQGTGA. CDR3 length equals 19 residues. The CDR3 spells CASRLLWAGRLYSNQPQHF. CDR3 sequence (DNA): TGTGCCAGCAGATTACTGTGGGCAGGGAGGCTTTATAGCAATCAGCCCCAGCATTTT.

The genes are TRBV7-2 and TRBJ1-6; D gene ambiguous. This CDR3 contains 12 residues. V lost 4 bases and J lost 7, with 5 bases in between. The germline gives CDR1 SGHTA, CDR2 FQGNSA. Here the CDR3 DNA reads TGTGCCAGCAGCTATACCAATTCACCCCTCCACTTT. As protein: CASSYTNSPLHF.

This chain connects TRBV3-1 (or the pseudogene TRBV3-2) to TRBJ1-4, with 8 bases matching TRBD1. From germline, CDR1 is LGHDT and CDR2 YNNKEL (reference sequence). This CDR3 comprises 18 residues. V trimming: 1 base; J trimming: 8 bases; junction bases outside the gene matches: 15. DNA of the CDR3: TGTGCCAGCAGCCAAGGGGAAATGGGGAGACAGGGGATAGAAAAACTGTTTTTT. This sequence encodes CASSQGEMGRQGIEKLFF.

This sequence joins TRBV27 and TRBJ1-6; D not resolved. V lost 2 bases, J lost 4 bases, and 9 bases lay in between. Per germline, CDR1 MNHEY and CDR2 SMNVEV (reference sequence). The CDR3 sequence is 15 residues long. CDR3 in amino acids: CASSLNSIYNSPLHF. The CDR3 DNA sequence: TGTGCCAGCAGTTTAAACAGTATTTATAATTCACCCCTCCACTTT.

CDR3 sequence: CASTRLAGGPSDTQYF. CDR3 DNA: TGTGCCAGCACGCGACTAGCGGGAGGGCCGTCAGATACGCAGTATTTT. The chain has TRBV7-2 and TRBJ2-3; 14 bases align to TRBD2. This CDR3 has 16 residues. From germline, CDR1 is SGHTA and CDR2 FQGNSA. V lost 7 bases to trimming and J lost 4 bases; unmatched junction nucleotides: 7. Combining the CDR3 with reference TRBV7-2 and TRBJ2-3 gives the whole variable domain GAGVSQSPSNKVTEKGKDVELRCDPISGHTALYWYRQSLGQGLEFLIYFQGNSAPDKSGLPSDRFSAERTGGSVSTLTIQRTQQEDSAVYLCASTRLAGGPSDTQYFGPGTRLTVL.

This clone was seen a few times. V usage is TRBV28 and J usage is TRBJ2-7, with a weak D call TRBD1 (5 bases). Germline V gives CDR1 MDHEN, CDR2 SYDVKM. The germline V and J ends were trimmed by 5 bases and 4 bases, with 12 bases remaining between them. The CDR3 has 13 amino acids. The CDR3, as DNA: TGTGCCAGCAGTGCCCAGGGTAGGTACGAGCAGTACTTC. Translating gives CASSAQGRYEQYF.

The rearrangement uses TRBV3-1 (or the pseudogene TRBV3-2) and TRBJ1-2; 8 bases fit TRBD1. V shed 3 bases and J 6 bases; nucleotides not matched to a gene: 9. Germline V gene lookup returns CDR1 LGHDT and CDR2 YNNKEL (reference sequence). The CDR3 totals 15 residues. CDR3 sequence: CASSHQGTGRNGYTF. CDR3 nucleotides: TGTGCCAGCAGCCATCAAGGGACAGGCAGAAATGGCTACACCTTC.

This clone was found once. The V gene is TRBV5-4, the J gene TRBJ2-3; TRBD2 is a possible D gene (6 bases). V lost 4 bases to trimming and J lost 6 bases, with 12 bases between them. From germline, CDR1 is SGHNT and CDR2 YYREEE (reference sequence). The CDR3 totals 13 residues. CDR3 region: CASSGTATDTQYF. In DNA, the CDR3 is TGTGCCAGCAGCGGGACTGCTACGGATACGCAGTATTTT.

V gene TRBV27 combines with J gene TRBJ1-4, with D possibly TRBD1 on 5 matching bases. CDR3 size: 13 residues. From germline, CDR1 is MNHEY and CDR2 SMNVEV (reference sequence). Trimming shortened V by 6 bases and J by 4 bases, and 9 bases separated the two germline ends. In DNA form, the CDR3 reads TGTGCCAGCAGGAGACAGAGTAATGAAAAACTGTTTTTT. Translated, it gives CASRRQSNEKLFF.

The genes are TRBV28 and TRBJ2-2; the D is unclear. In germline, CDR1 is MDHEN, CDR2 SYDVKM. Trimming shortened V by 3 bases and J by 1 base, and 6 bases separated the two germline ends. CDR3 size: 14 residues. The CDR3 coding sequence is TGTGCCAGCAGTTTTTGGCGGAACACCGGGGAGCTGTTTTTT. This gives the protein CASSFWRNTGELFF.

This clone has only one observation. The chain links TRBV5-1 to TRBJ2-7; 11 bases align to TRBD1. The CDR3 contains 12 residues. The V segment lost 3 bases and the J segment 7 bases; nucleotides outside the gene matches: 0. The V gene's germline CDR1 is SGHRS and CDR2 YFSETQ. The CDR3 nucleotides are TGCGCCAGCAGCTGGGACAGGGGGGAGCAGTACTTC. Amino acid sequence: CASSWDRGEQYF. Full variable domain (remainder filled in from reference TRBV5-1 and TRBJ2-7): KAGVTQTPRYLIKTRGQQVTLSCSPISGHRSVSWYQQTPGQGLQFLFEYFSETQRNKGNFPGRFSGRQFSNSRSEMNVSTLELGDSALYLCASSWDRGEQYFGPGTRLTVT.

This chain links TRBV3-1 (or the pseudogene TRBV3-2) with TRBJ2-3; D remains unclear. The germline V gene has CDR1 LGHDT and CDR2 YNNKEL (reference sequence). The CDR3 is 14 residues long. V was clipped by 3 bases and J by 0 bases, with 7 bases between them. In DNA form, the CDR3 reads TGTGCCAGCAGCCAGGGCCCTAGCACAGATACGCAGTATTTT. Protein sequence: CASSQGPSTDTQYF.

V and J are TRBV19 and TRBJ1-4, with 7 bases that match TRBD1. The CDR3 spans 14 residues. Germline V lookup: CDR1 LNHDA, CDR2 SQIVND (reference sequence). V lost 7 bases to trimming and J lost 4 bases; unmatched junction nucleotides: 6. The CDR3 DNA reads TGTGCCAGTAAAACACAGGGGATTAATGAAAAACTGTTTTTT. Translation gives CASKTQGINEKLFF. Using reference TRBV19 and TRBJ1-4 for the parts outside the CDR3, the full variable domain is DGGITQSPKYLFRKEGQNVTLSCEQNLNHDAMYWYRQDPGQGLRLIYYSQIVNDFQKGDIAEGYSVSREKKESFPLTVTSAQKNPTAFYLCASKTQGINEKLFFGSGTQLSVL.

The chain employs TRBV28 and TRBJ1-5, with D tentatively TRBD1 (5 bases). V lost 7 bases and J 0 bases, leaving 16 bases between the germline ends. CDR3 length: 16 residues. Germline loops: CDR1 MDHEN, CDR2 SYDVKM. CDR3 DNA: TGTGCCAGCACCTTTTGGGGGGAGACTAGCAATCAGCCCCAGCATTTT. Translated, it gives CASTFWGETSNQPQHF.